This TCR beta chain was identified in a study of blood T cells in healthy people across ages. Findings of the study overall: Strongly correlated with naive T cell percentage was TCR beta diversity.

The use of a sample-barcoded 5' primer and a J-beta primer mix characterized a second PCR of roughly 6 to 11 cycles. The template-switch adaptor, which had 12 random nucleotides, put a tag on each cDNA molecule. From the 5' RACE reads, TCRdb called clonotypes with MiXCR, one entry per CDR3 protein. The sample lists about a million distinct CDR3 sequences, under 50% seen once, with 13% in the top ten. A minimum of 6 micrograms of total RNA was extracted per sample. Turning to this clonotype: Its antigen is not identified.

Material for sequencing was blood. The clonotype was recovered from a man under 40 in good health.

CDR3 bases: TGTGCCAGCAGCCCGCGAGCGGGACAAGAGACCCAGTACTTC. Amino acid sequence: CASSPRAGQETQYF. The chain has TRBV7-2 and TRBJ2-5; 7 bases are shared with TRBD2. Trimming took 5 bases from V and 2 from J; bases not matched to a gene: 5. Germline V gives CDR1 SGHTA, CDR2 FQGNSA. This CDR3 comprises 14 residues.